A selection of T cell receptor beta chains follows, all from one sample in a study of blood T cell repertoires in COVID-19. TCRdb's table, derived via immunoSEQ multiplex PCR, lists solely in-frame clones and lacks some. The sample lists 150,000 to 200,000 clones; approximately 86% were seen once. The sequenced sample was peripheral blood. The receptors derive from a man between 60 and 75 years old with acute or convalescent COVID-19. The CDR3 runs from the conserved cysteine through the conserved F or W. Each record gives: clone size, J gene, V gene, D gene, CDR3 protein, CDR3 DNA. The D gene is left open where the match is weak. Expanded clones are given a class, and other clones once, few, many or no size at all.

clone_size: NA; j_call: TRBJ2-2; v_call: TRBV24-1; d_call: NA; cdr3_aa: CATSDLGGPNTGELFF; cdr3_nt: TGTGCCACCAGTGATTTGGGGGGCCCGAACACCGGGGAGCTGTTTTTT
clone_size: NA; j_call: TRBJ1-1; v_call: TRBV15; d_call: TRBD1; cdr3_aa: CATSKGQGYDTEAFF; cdr3_nt: TGTGCCACCAGCAAGGGACAGGGATATGACACTGAAGCTTTCTTT
clone_size: NA; j_call: TRBJ2-2; v_call: TRBV6-5; d_call: TRBD1; cdr3_aa: CASGRAGGTGELFF; cdr3_nt: TGTGCCAGCGGTAGGGCAGGGGGCACCGGGGAGCTGTTTTTT
clone_size: NA; j_call: TRBJ1-1; v_call: TRBV27; d_call: NA; cdr3_aa: CASSRQGTEAFF; cdr3_nt: TGTGCCAGCAGCCGTCAGGGCACTGAAGCTTTCTTT
clone_size: NA; j_call: TRBJ2-7; v_call: TRBV28; d_call: TRBD1; cdr3_aa: CATGTGGFYEQYF; cdr3_nt: TGTGCCACCGGGACAGGGGGTTTCTACGAGCAGTACTTC
clone_size: NA; j_call: TRBJ1-1; v_call: TRBV27; d_call: TRBD1; cdr3_aa: CASSLLSPGQGVTEAFF; cdr3_nt: TGTGCCAGCAGTTTACTTTCCCCGGGACAGGGAGTCACTGAAGCTTTCTTT
clone_size: NA; j_call: TRBJ1-6; v_call: TRBV27; d_call: NA; cdr3_aa: CASCFGGRGPGGSPLHF; cdr3_nt: TGTGCCAGCTGTTTTGGGGGTCGGGGGCCGGGGGGCTCACCCCTCCACTTT
clone_size: few; j_call: TRBJ2-7; v_call: TRBV6-5; d_call: TRBD1; cdr3_aa: CASRNTGQDYEQYF; cdr3_nt: TGTGCCAGCAGGAATACGGGACAGGACTACGAGCAGTACTTC
clone_size: NA; j_call: TRBJ2-1; v_call: TRBV9; d_call: NA; cdr3_aa: CASSVASGPYNEQFF; cdr3_nt: TGTGCCAGCAGCGTAGCAAGCGGGCCTTACAATGAGCAGTTCTTC
clone_size: NA; j_call: TRBJ2-1; v_call: TRBV11-2; d_call: NA; cdr3_aa: CASSSPRSYNEQFF; cdr3_nt: TGTGCCAGCAGCTCCCCGAGGAGTTACAATGAGCAGTTCTTC
clone_size: NA; j_call: TRBJ2-3; v_call: TRBV29-1; d_call: TRBD2; cdr3_aa: CSVAGLADTDTQYF; cdr3_nt: TGCAGCGTTGCAGGACTAGCGGACACAGATACGCAGTATTTT
clone_size: NA; j_call: TRBJ2-3; v_call: TRBV18; d_call: NA; cdr3_aa: CASSPLADTQYF; cdr3_nt: TGTGCCAGCTCTCCACTAGCAGATACGCAGTATTTT
clone_size: NA; j_call: TRBJ1-6; v_call: TRBV19; d_call: TRBD1; cdr3_aa: CASSSRQGNLGNSPLHF; cdr3_nt: TGTGCCAGTAGTTCGAGACAGGGAAATTTGGGAAATTCACCCCTCCACTTT
clone_size: NA; j_call: TRBJ1-3; v_call: TRBV14; d_call: NA; cdr3_aa: CASTQAGAGLGNTIYF; cdr3_nt: TGTGCCAGCACCCAAGCCGGCGCAGGGCTAGGAAACACCATATATTTT
clone_size: NA; j_call: TRBJ2-1; v_call: TRBV5-1; d_call: TRBD2; cdr3_aa: CASSGSLQIAGTEQFF; cdr3_nt: TGCGCCAGCAGCGGATCTCTCCAAATAGCGGGAACTGAGCAGTTCTTC
clone_size: NA; j_call: TRBJ1-4; v_call: TRBV28; d_call: TRBD1; cdr3_aa: CASRLLTGEAEKLFF; cdr3_nt: TGTGCCAGCAGACTCCTCACAGGGGAGGCTGAAAAACTGTTTTTT
clone_size: NA; j_call: TRBJ1-2; v_call: TRBV5-1; d_call: TRBD1; cdr3_aa: CASSLQGLGYGYTF; cdr3_nt: TGCGCCAGCAGCTTACAGGGGCTCGGCTATGGCTACACCTTC
clone_size: NA; j_call: TRBJ1-3; v_call: TRBV6-5; d_call: NA; cdr3_aa: CASRTTGNSGNTIYF; cdr3_nt: TGTGCCAGCAGAACCACAGGAAACTCTGGAAACACCATATATTTT
clone_size: NA; j_call: TRBJ1-2; v_call: TRBV28; d_call: NA; cdr3_aa: CASSSHVGGYGYTF; cdr3_nt: TGTGCCAGCAGTTCCCATGTAGGGGGCTATGGCTACACCTTC
clone_size: NA; j_call: TRBJ1-1; v_call: TRBV7-9; d_call: NA; cdr3_aa: CASSLGGSGTSNTEAFF; cdr3_nt: TGTGCCAGCAGCTTAGGGGGCTCGGGGACATCGAACACTGAAGCTTTCTTT
clone_size: NA; j_call: TRBJ2-6; v_call: TRBV3-1/TRBV3-2; d_call: NA; cdr3_aa: CASSQLTGTNSGANVLTF; cdr3_nt: TGTGCCAGCAGCCAACTAACCGGGACAAACTCTGGGGCCAACGTCCTGACTTTC
clone_size: NA; j_call: TRBJ2-1; v_call: TRBV7-3; d_call: NA; cdr3_aa: CASSLEASALLSYNEQFF; cdr3_nt: TGTGCCAGCAGCTTGGAGGCTAGCGCCCTCCTCTCCTACAATGAGCAGTTCTTC
clone_size: NA; j_call: TRBJ2-5; v_call: TRBV27; d_call: NA; cdr3_aa: CASSLLGTLRGETQYF; cdr3_nt: TGTGCCAGCAGTTTATTGGGGACACTGAGGGGAGAGACCCAGTACTTC
clone_size: NA; j_call: TRBJ2-7; v_call: TRBV4-2; d_call: NA; cdr3_aa: CASSQGVREPAYEQYF; cdr3_nt: TGTGCCAGCAGCCAAGGGGTAAGGGAGCCCGCCTACGAGCAGTACTTC
clone_size: NA; j_call: TRBJ1-1; v_call: TRBV28; d_call: NA; cdr3_aa: CASSFSTHGNTEAFF; cdr3_nt: TGTGCCAGCAGTTTCTCGACTCACGGAAACACTGAAGCTTTCTTT
clone_size: NA; j_call: TRBJ1-4; v_call: TRBV5-4; d_call: NA; cdr3_aa: CASSLGSAQGSEKLFF; cdr3_nt: TGTGCCAGCAGCTTGGGGTCGGCGCAGGGGAGTGAAAAACTGTTTTTT
clone_size: NA; j_call: TRBJ2-5; v_call: TRBV7-2; d_call: TRBD2; cdr3_aa: CASSPRGGTRTRQETQYF; cdr3_nt: TGTGCCAGCAGCCCTAGGGGGGGGACTAGAACCCGACAAGAGACCCAGTACTTC
clone_size: few; j_call: TRBJ1-5; v_call: TRBV15; d_call: NA; cdr3_aa: CATSRGNTGQPQHF; cdr3_nt: TGTGCCACCAGCAGAGGGAACACGGGGCAGCCCCAGCATTTT
clone_size: NA; j_call: TRBJ1-1; v_call: TRBV18; d_call: TRBD1; cdr3_aa: CASSQNTGDTEAFF; cdr3_nt: TGTGCCAGCTCACAAAACACAGGGGACACTGAAGCTTTCTTT
clone_size: few; j_call: TRBJ2-1; v_call: TRBV6-5; d_call: TRBD2; cdr3_aa: CASRIAGGSYNEQFF; cdr3_nt: TGTGCCAGCAGGATAGCGGGAGGGTCCTACAATGAGCAGTTCTTC
clone_size: NA; j_call: TRBJ1-1; v_call: TRBV14; d_call: TRBD1; cdr3_aa: CASSQYRGTAFF; cdr3_nt: TGTGCCAGCAGCCAGTACAGGGGGACGGCTTTCTTT
clone_size: NA; j_call: TRBJ2-5; v_call: TRBV5-1; d_call: TRBD1; cdr3_aa: CASSSGQGFGTQYF; cdr3_nt: TGCGCCAGCAGCTCAGGACAGGGATTCGGGACCCAGTACTTC
clone_size: NA; j_call: TRBJ2-1; v_call: TRBV5-4; d_call: TRBD2; cdr3_aa: CASSLEGAGGRDEQFF; cdr3_nt: TGTGCCAGCAGCTTGGAGGGAGCGGGAGGGAGGGATGAGCAGTTCTTC
clone_size: NA; j_call: TRBJ2-3; v_call: TRBV7-8; d_call: NA; cdr3_aa: CASSDQGHTQYF; cdr3_nt: TGTGCCAGCAGCGATCAGGGTCATACGCAGTATTTT
clone_size: few; j_call: TRBJ2-3; v_call: TRBV29-1; d_call: NA; cdr3_aa: CSVERGRVTDTQYF; cdr3_nt: TGCAGCGTTGAAAGGGGGAGGGTCACAGATACGCAGTATTTT
clone_size: NA; j_call: TRBJ2-3; v_call: TRBV30; d_call: NA; cdr3_aa: CAWSDRGNTQYF; cdr3_nt: TGTGCCTGGTCAGACCGGGGGAATACGCAGTATTTT
clone_size: NA; j_call: TRBJ1-4; v_call: TRBV6-6; d_call: NA; cdr3_aa: CASSYVAGGNEKLFF; cdr3_nt: TGTGCCAGCAGTTACGTGGCAGGTGGGAATGAAAAACTGTTTTTT
clone_size: NA; j_call: TRBJ2-2; v_call: TRBV2; d_call: NA; cdr3_aa: CASSGGFGTGELFF; cdr3_nt: TGTGCCAGCAGTGGGGGCTTTGGCACCGGGGAGCTGTTTTTT
clone_size: few; j_call: TRBJ1-3; v_call: TRBV25-1; d_call: NA; cdr3_aa: CASSTAGSSGNTIYF; cdr3_nt: TGTGCCAGCAGTACCGCCGGGAGCTCTGGAAACACCATATATTTT
clone_size: NA; j_call: TRBJ1-2; v_call: TRBV9; d_call: NA; cdr3_aa: CASRRTGGYTF; cdr3_nt: TGTGCCAGCAGGAGAACGGGGGGCTACACCTTC
clone_size: NA; j_call: TRBJ1-2; v_call: TRBV27; d_call: TRBD1; cdr3_aa: CARQGRHYGYTF; cdr3_nt: TGTGCCAGACAGGGGCGACACTATGGCTACACCTTC
clone_size: once; j_call: TRBJ2-1; v_call: TRBV29-1; d_call: TRBD2; cdr3_aa: CSVVTSGREAFF; cdr3_nt: TGCAGCGTTGTGACTAGCGGGAGGGAAGCGTTCTTC
clone_size: NA; j_call: TRBJ2-7; v_call: TRBV11-2; d_call: TRBD2; cdr3_aa: CASAGTNGYEQYF; cdr3_nt: TGTGCCAGCGCCGGGACTAACGGCTACGAGCAGTACTTC
clone_size: once; j_call: TRBJ2-5; v_call: TRBV5-1; d_call: TRBD2; cdr3_aa: CASSSGTSGRETQYF; cdr3_nt: TGCGCCAGCAGCTCCGGGACTAGCGGGAGAGAGACCCAGTACTTC
clone_size: NA; j_call: TRBJ1-1; v_call: TRBV7-2; d_call: NA; cdr3_aa: CASSPGAYSTEAFF; cdr3_nt: TGTGCCAGCAGCCCAGGGGCCTACTCCACTGAAGCTTTCTTT
clone_size: NA; j_call: TRBJ2-1; v_call: TRBV18; d_call: TRBD2; cdr3_aa: CASSPPSGRGDEQFF; cdr3_nt: TGTGCCAGCTCACCCCCTAGCGGGAGGGGCGATGAGCAGTTCTTC
clone_size: NA; j_call: TRBJ1-4; v_call: TRBV28; d_call: NA; cdr3_aa: CASSRQPPTNEKLFF; cdr3_nt: TGTGCCAGCAGCCGACAGCCGCCAACTAATGAAAAACTGTTTTTT
clone_size: NA; j_call: TRBJ2-2; v_call: TRBV2; d_call: TRBD1; cdr3_aa: CASKGTANTGELFF; cdr3_nt: TGTGCCAGCAAGGGGACAGCGAACACCGGGGAGCTGTTTTTT
clone_size: NA; j_call: TRBJ2-2; v_call: TRBV5-1; d_call: TRBD1; cdr3_aa: CASSSLGSTGLDTGELFF; cdr3_nt: TGCGCCAGCAGCTCGTTGGGCTCGACAGGGTTGGACACCGGGGAGCTGTTTTTT